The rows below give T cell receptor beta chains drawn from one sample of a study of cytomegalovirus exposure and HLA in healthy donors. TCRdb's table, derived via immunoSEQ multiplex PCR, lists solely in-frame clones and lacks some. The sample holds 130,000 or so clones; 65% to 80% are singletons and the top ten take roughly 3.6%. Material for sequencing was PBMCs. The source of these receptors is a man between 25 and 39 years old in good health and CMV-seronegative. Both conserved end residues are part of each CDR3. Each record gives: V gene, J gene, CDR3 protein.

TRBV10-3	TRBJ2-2	CAITEQGANTGELFF
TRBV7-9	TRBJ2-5	CASTPGQYQETQYF
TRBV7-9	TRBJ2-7	CASSSQGGIRPHEQYF
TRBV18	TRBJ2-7	CASSPSSYEQYF
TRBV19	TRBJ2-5	CASSIGGAATGGKTQYF
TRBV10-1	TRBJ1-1	CASTADTNTEAFF
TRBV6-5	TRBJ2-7	CASSYSEGGSEQYF
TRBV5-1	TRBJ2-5	CASSRAGETQYF
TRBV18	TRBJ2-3	CASSPMTSGGAGDTQYF
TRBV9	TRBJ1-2	CASSVEGGRGYTF
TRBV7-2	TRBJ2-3	CASSNTGGARYF
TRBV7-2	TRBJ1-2	CASSLVVGRRVNYGYTF
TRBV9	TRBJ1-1	CASSTSPKETEAFF
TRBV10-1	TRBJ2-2	CASSRQSNTGELFF
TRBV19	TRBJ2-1	CASSIVSLANEQFF
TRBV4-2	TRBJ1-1	CASSQAETGMNTEAFF
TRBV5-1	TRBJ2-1	CASPVGDNEQFF
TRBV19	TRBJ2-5	CASSTGTSGQETQYF
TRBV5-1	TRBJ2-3	CASSPVDTGGPDTQYF
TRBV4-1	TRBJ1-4	CASSLLFAGQALFF
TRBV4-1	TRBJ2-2	CASSQEGAGVLTGELFF
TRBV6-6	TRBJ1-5	CASSYSAGVGQPQHF
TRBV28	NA	CASSLFGTGLSYEQYF
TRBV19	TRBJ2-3	CASSPWTGSTDTQYF
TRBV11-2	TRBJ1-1	CASSLGQLNTEAFF
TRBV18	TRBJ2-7	CASSYNYEQYF
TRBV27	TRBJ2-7	CASSSGALGHEQYF
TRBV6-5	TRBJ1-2	CASSPDRGYGYTF
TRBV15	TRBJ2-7	CATSRTVAYEQYF
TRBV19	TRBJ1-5	CASSIVGGSQPQHF
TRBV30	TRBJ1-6	CAWSKGQGNSPLHF
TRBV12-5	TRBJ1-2	CASGFGQGGYGYTF
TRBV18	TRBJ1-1	CASSPSGGRTEAFF
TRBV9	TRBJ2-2	CASSVAAGELFF
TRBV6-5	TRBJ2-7	CASSPDRVYEQYF
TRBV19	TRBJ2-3	CASRYQLGTASTDTQYF
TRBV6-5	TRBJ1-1	CASSYTRTGGTEAFF
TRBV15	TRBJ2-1	CATSSFLLSAHNEQFF
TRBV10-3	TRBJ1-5	CAISDDRKSSNQPQHF
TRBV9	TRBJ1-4	CASSPDRDEKLFF
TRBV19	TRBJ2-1	CASSRTGGSYNEQFF